These 30 T cell receptor beta chains share one sample of origin, sequenced in a study of vaccination effects on CD4 cells after COVID-19. Expansion with viral peptide pools was applied to antigen-specific CD4+ T cells by the ViraFEST assay prior to sequencing. Researchers isolated CD4+ T cells once less than twelve days of culture had elapsed. Participants were given two doses of BNT162b2 or mRNA-1273 vaccine. Here immunoSEQ multiplex PCR was the method, and the copy in TCRdb shows in-frame clones only, minus some. The data show about 24,000 clones, under 80% seen once. For these TCRs, the target antigens are not known. Material: CD4+ T cells from PBMCs cultured with HCoV-NL63 spike peptides, obtained after COVID-19 vaccination. The source is a human donor who received a COVID-19 vaccine.

The rearrangement joins TRBV19 to TRBJ1-2; D uncertain. V lost 5 bases and J lost 0, with 10 bases in between. In germline, CDR1 is LNHDA, CDR2 SQIVND (reference sequence). This CDR3 is 14 amino acids long. CDR3 amino acids: CASSLALTNYGYTF. CDR3 DNA: TGTGCCAGTAGTCTCGCCCTAACTAACTATGGCTACACCTTC.

The chain is built from TRBV6-5 and TRBJ2-1; no clear D gene. CDR1 is MNHEY, CDR2 SVGAGI, per germline. Trimming took off 7 bases at V and 7 bases at J, with 5 bases between the two ends. This CDR3 region has 10 residues. The CDR3, as DNA: TGTGCCAGCACTGGGAATGAGCAGTTCTTC. Translation gives CASTGNEQFF.

The table lists this clone with a few counts. The chain uses TRBV4-1 and TRBJ1-5, with TRBD1 matching 7 bases. The V gene end was trimmed by 2 bases and the J gene end by 3 bases; junction bases not matched to a gene: 4. The CDR3 length is 15 residues. Germline CDR1 is MGHRA and CDR2 is YSYEKL. The CDR3: CASSQPDRDNQPQHF. As DNA, the CDR3 is TGCGCCAGCAGCCAACCCGACAGGGACAATCAGCCCCAGCATTTT.

The gene calls are TRBV27 and TRBJ2-1; D might be TRBD1 or TRBD2, each matching 6 bases. V lost 5 bases, J lost 7 bases, and 24 bases lay in between. The CDR3 spans 17 residues. Germline V lookup: CDR1 MNHEY, CDR2 SMNVEV (reference sequence). CDR3 nucleotide sequence: TGTGCCAGCAGTCCCCAGGGGACTCCTCCCGCTTGGAATGAGCAGTTCTTC. As protein: CASSPQGTPPAWNEQFF.

With regard to this clone: Other DNA sequences in the same sample also yield this CDR3. The chain links TRBV6-1 to TRBJ1-2, with D perhaps TRBD1 (6 bases). Per the germline V gene, CDR1 is MNHNS and CDR2 is SASEGT. The CDR3 covers 12 residues. V lost 2 bases and J lost 8, with 9 bases in between. The CDR3 loop is CASSEQGYGYTF. CDR3 DNA: TGTGCCAGCAGTGAACAGGGGTACGGCTACACCTTC.

This chain links TRBV3-1 (or the pseudogene TRBV3-2) with TRBJ1-2; 9 nucleotides align to TRBD1. The CDR3 is made up of 14 amino acids. The germline V gene has CDR1 LGHDT and CDR2 YNNKEL (reference sequence). V was pared by 4 bases and J by 5 bases, with 5 bases of the junction left unmatched. CDR3 nucleotides: TGTGCCAGCAGCCTTCAACAGGGGGCATATGGCTACACCTTC. Amino acid sequence: CASSLQQGAYGYTF.

This clone has more than one count but fewer than ten. This sequence joins TRBV5-8 and TRBJ1-5, with D hard to call. V was cut by 0 bases and J by 6 bases, with 4 bases left in between. The germline gives CDR1 SGHTS, CDR2 YDEGEE. There are 12 residues in the CDR3. CDR3 protein: CASSLVGQPQHF. CDR3 DNA sequence: TGTGCCAGCAGCTTGGTAGGTCAGCCCCAGCATTTT.

The CDR3 is CASSLRGTLGVYEQYF. Written as DNA, the CDR3 is TGTGCCAGCAGTTTAAGGGGGACCCTCGGGGTCTACGAGCAGTACTTC. The V and J genes are TRBV27 and TRBJ2-7; D perhaps matches TRBD1 (6 bases). Trimming stripped 2 bases from V and 3 bases from J, with 17 bases between. The CDR3 runs 16 residues. Germline V gene data show CDR1 as MNHEY and CDR2 as SMNVEV (reference sequence).

This sequence joins TRBV28 and TRBJ2-5; D gene ambiguous. This CDR3 is 17 amino acids long. CDR1 and CDR2 (germline): MDHEN, SYDVKM. V lost 5 bases and J lost 1, with 20 bases in between. In nucleotides, the CDR3 is TGTGCCAGCAGTACCCGGGCCTCGCCCACCCCCCAAGAGACCCAGTACTTC. Translation gives CASSTRASPTPQETQYF.

The rearrangement joins TRBV12-3 or TRBV12-4 to TRBJ2-7; a possible D gene is TRBD1 (6 bases). This CDR3 spans 13 amino acids. The V and J ends lost 4 bases and 7 bases respectively, with 14 bases between them. CDR3 sequence: CASSSAGAREQYF. In DNA form, the CDR3 reads TGTGCCAGCAGTTCGGCAGGGGCGCGAGAGCAGTACTTC.

This rearrangement joins TRBV19 to TRBJ2-1; 10 bases are a match to TRBD1. Germline CDR1 reads LNHDA; CDR2 reads SQIVND (reference sequence). The CDR3 is made up of 12 amino acids. V shed 11 bases, J shed 7 bases, and the junction held 5 bases outside the gene matches. CDR3 protein: CASRDRGNEQFF. CDR3 sequence (DNA): TGTGCCTCCCGGGACAGGGGTAATGAGCAGTTCTTC.

The chain has TRBV5-4 and TRBJ2-3; the D gene could be TRBD1 or TRBD2 (5 bases each). The ends were cut back, 0 bases at V and 7 bases at J, with 12 bases in the middle. CDR1 SGHNT and CDR2 YYREEE come from the germline V gene (reference sequence). The CDR3 has 14 residues. The CDR3 reads CASSLAGWGNTQYF. The CDR3 nucleotides are TGTGCCAGCAGCTTGGCCGGTTGGGGGAATACGCAGTATTTT.

The chain uses TRBV2 and TRBJ2-7; no firm D call. Germline values: CDR1 SNHLY, CDR2 FYNNEI. There are 12 residues in the CDR3. V was cut by 5 bases and J by 4 bases, with 9 bases left in between. CDR3 residues: CASSPDRYEQYF. CDR3 nucleotide sequence: TGTGCCAGCAGTCCCGACCGTTACGAGCAGTACTTC. Full variable domain (rest looked up from reference TRBV2 and TRBJ2-7): EPEVTQTPSHQVTQMGQEVILRCVPISNHLYFYWYRQILGQKVEFLVSFYNNEISEKSEIFDDQFSVERPDGSNFTLKIRSTKLEDSAMYFCASSPDRYEQYFGPGTRLTVT.

The V call is TRBV3-1 (or the pseudogene TRBV3-2), the J call TRBJ2-3; D is perhaps TRBD2 (6 bases). The CDR3 covers 15 residues. Germline V gene lookup returns CDR1 LGHDT and CDR2 YNNKEL (reference sequence). V lost 3 bases, J lost 2 bases, and 12 bases lay in between. The CDR3 spells CASSHLSGPTDTQYF. DNA of the CDR3: TGTGCCAGCAGCCACCTTAGCGGACCCACAGATACGCAGTATTTT.

Remarks on this clone: This specimen includes other DNA sequences encoding the same CDR3. The chain carries TRBV5-6 and TRBJ2-5; unclear D gene. CDR1 is SGHDT and CDR2 is YYEEEE in the germline V gene. This CDR3 comprises 13 residues. V was clipped by 4 bases and J by 4 bases, with 11 bases between them. The DNA of the CDR3 is TGTGCCAGCAGCCTTCGGACGGGAGAGACCCAGTACTTC. This gives the protein CASSLRTGETQYF.

This CDR3 reads CAWSMSSGQFF. DNA for the CDR3: TGTGCCTGGAGTATGTCTAGTGGGCAGTTCTTC. V gene TRBV30 combines with J gene TRBJ2-1; D is uncertain. Deletions cut 2 bases from V and 12 bases from J, with 11 bases between. Germline CDR1 and CDR2: GTSNPN and SVGIG (reference sequence). The CDR3 runs 11 residues.

The chain has TRBV5-1 and TRBJ1-1; D perhaps matches TRBD1 (6 bases). CDR3 length: 16 residues. V was pared by 0 bases and J by 0 bases, with 12 bases between. Germline assignment: CDR1 SGHRS and CDR2 YFSETQ. For the CDR3, the DNA is TGCGCCAGCAGCTTGGAACAGGGCGGGATGAACACTGAAGCTTTCTTT. Amino acid sequence: CASSLEQGGMNTEAFF.

The chain links TRBV28 to TRBJ1-4; a weak D match, TRBD1 (5 bases). V was pared by 6 bases and J by 0 bases, with 8 bases between. This CDR3 comprises 14 residues. Germline CDR1 is MDHEN and CDR2 is SYDVKM. This CDR3 is CASRSGSTNEKLFF. CDR3 DNA sequence: TGTGCCAGCAGGTCAGGGTCAACTAATGAAAAACTGTTTTTT.

The V and J genes are TRBV5-6 and TRBJ1-5; D call uncertain. Trimming shortened V by 0 bases and J by 7 bases, and 17 bases separated the two germline ends. CDR3 length: 16 amino acids. Germline assignment: CDR1 SGHDT and CDR2 YYEEEE. The CDR3 here is CASSLGPPLGRQPQHF. In DNA, the CDR3 is TGTGCCAGCAGCTTGGGGCCCCCCCTGGGCAGGCAGCCCCAGCATTTT. The full variable domain, with the rest looked up from reference TRBV5-6 and TRBJ1-5, is DAGVTQSPTHLIKTRGQQVTLRCSPKSGHDTVSWYQQALGQGPQFIFQYYEEEERQRGNFPDRFSGHQFPNYSSELNVNALLLGDSALYLCASSLGPPLGRQPQHFGDGTRLSIL.

The J gene is TRBJ2-5, the V gene TRBV7-6; D perhaps matches TRBD2 (6 bases). Germline lookup yields CDR1 SGHVS and CDR2 FNYEAQ. This CDR3 is built from 15 residues. The V end lost 1 base, the J end lost 0 bases, and 9 bases lay between the germline ends. The CDR3 nucleotides are TGTGCCAGCAGCTTAGTAGGAGGGTACCAAGAGACCCAGTACTTC. Protein sequence: CASSLVGGYQETQYF.

V gene TRBV16 combines with J gene TRBJ1-1; D possibly corresponds to TRBD1 (6 bases). V was pared by 0 bases and J by 5 bases, with 7 bases between. This CDR3 comprises 13 residues. In germline, CDR1 is KGHSY, CDR2 FQNENV. Written as DNA, the CDR3 is TGTGCCAGCAGCCAATCAGGACAGACTGAAGCTTTCTTT. Translating it yields CASSQSGQTEAFF.

This clone ranks as large. This chain joins TRBV3-1 (or the pseudogene TRBV3-2) and TRBJ1-2, with D possibly matching TRBD1 (5 bases). The germline V gene has CDR1 LGHDT and CDR2 YNNKEL (reference sequence). V was cut by 0 bases and J by 8 bases, with 10 bases left in between. The CDR3 is 13 amino acids. The CDR3 bases are TGTGCCAGCAGCCAAGATGTAGGGGCCGGCTACACCTTC. Protein sequence: CASSQDVGAGYTF.

The chain recombines TRBV11-2 with TRBJ1-2, with 9 bases aligning to TRBD1. The CDR3 is 13 amino acids. V trimming: 8 bases; J trimming: 6 bases; junction bases outside the gene matches: 7. In germline, CDR1 is SGHAT, CDR2 FQNNGV. CDR3 nucleotides: TGTGCCAGCCGACGGACAGGGGAGGATGGCTACACCTTC. Its protein is CASRRTGEDGYTF.

This clone was counted a single time. The chain has TRBV19 and TRBJ1-5; 7 positions match TRBD1. The germline V gene has CDR1 LNHDA and CDR2 SQIVND (reference sequence). Germline trimming cut 3 bases from V and 7 bases from J; bases unmatched to any gene: 15. The CDR3 loop spans 17 amino acids. The CDR3 region is CASSMSWTGGYNQPQHF. The CDR3 nucleotides are TGTGCCAGTAGTATGTCCTGGACAGGAGGATACAACCAGCCCCAGCATTTT. The whole variable domain, filled in from reference TRBV19 and TRBJ1-5, reads DGGITQSPKYLFRKEGQNVTLSCEQNLNHDAMYWYRQDPGQGLRLIYYSQIVNDFQKGDIAEGYSVSREKKESFPLTVTSAQKNPTAFYLCASSMSWTGGYNQPQHFGDGTRLSIL.

This clone was observed once. J is TRBJ2-2 and V is TRBV7-3; TRBD1 is a possible D gene (6 bases). The CDR3 totals 14 residues. V was clipped by 5 bases and J by 2 bases, with 9 bases between them. Germline V gives CDR1 SGHTA, CDR2 FQGTGA. CDR3 nucleotide sequence: TGTGCCAGCAGCCCTGGGACAAACACCGGGGAGCTGTTTTTT. Protein sequence: CASSPGTNTGELFF.

This clone was seen a single time. The chain recombines TRBV6-2 or TRBV6-3 with TRBJ1-5, with 11 bases matching TRBD1. Per germline, CDR1 MNHEY and CDR2 SVGEGT. V dropped 6 bases and J dropped 7; count of bases not matched to a gene: 5. CDR3 length: 14 amino acids. Here the CDR3 reads CASSGTGGRQPQHF. Here the CDR3 DNA reads TGTGCCAGCAGCGGGACAGGGGGGAGACAGCCCCAGCATTTT.

The sample holds one count of this clone. The chain has TRBV4-2 and TRBJ1-1; D unclear. Looked up from germline, CDR1 is LGHNA and CDR2 is YNFKEQ. The CDR3 covers 15 residues. Between the trimmed V and J ends, which lost 1 base and 4 bases, there was a span of 13 bases. The CDR3 here is CASSQGPGWVTEAFF. The DNA for the CDR3 is TGTGCCAGCAGCCAAGGTCCAGGATGGGTCACTGAAGCTTTCTTT.

This clone appeared a few times. The rearrangement links TRBV5-4 to TRBJ2-7; 10 nucleotides agree with TRBD2. The CDR3 length is 17 residues. V lost 3 bases to trimming and J lost 2 bases; unmatched junction nucleotides: 11. Germline CDR1 SGHNT, CDR2 YYREEE (reference sequence). The CDR3 loop reads CASSSFDGTSDAYEQYF. The CDR3 DNA sequence: TGTGCCAGCAGCTCTTTTGACGGGACTAGCGATGCCTACGAGCAGTACTTC.

The V call is TRBV24-1, the J call TRBJ2-5, with D perhaps TRBD2 (6 bases). The CDR3 consists of 13 residues. V lost 4 bases and J lost 5, with 10 bases in between. CDR1 KGHDR and CDR2 SFDVKD come from the germline V gene. This CDR3 reads CATSEPGEETQYF. CDR3 sequence (DNA): TGTGCCACCAGTGAACCGGGGGAGGAGACCCAGTACTTC.

The table lists this clone with a count of one. This chain uses TRBV6-5 with TRBJ2-1, with unresolved D. The germline V and J ends were trimmed by 6 bases and 1 base, with 4 bases remaining between them. Germline CDR1 is MNHEY and CDR2 is SVGAGI. CDR3 length: 12 amino acids. The CDR3 DNA follows: TGTGCCAGCAGGGGGTCCTACAATGAGCAGTTCTTC. It is translated as CASRGSYNEQFF.